This T cell receptor (beta chain) appears in the sequencing data of a study of siplizumab effects on memory and regulatory T cells. Per individual sample, 85,000 to 100,000 TCR templates were assayed. Clones were read by immunoSEQ multiplex PCR, and TCRdb kept only the in-frame ones, dropping some. This table holds about 3,400 clones, about three fifths found once. The mixed lymphocyte reaction cells underwent coculture at 37°C for five to six days. Study-level results: Controls had about 29% Treg-derived mappable alloreactive CD4+ clones on average, versus approximately 69% with siplizumab.

Germline V lookup: CDR1 MNHEY, CDR2 SVGAGI. The CDR3 sequence is 13 residues long. V was trimmed by 1 base and J by 0 bases, leaving 2 bases between them. This clone showed up just a few times. Its antigen is as yet unknown. The rearrangement uses TRBV6-5 and TRBJ2-3; no firm D call. This clonotype was sampled from a human donor in good health; the cells came from an allogeneic mixed lymphocyte reaction. Some clones in this sample may be carry-over from other donors' samples. The sample consisted of CFSE-low (dividing) CD8+ T cells sorted from an allogeneic mixed lymphocyte reaction. CDR3: CASSYYSTDTQYF. For the CDR3, the DNA is TGTGCCAGCAGTTACTATAGCACAGATACGCAGTATTTT.